This is a list of T cell receptor beta chains from one sample in a study of radiotherapy plus CTLA-4 blockade in lung cancer. TCRdb keeps only in-frame clones here, not all; method: immunoSEQ multiplex PCR. The sample carries tens of thousands of clones, about 63% recorded once. The sample here was peripheral blood, taken from a patient treated with radiotherapy plus ipilimumab. Source of these receptors: a human donor with non-small cell lung cancer who had a partial response to radiotherapy plus ipilimumab. Each CDR3 is given with its conserved first and last residue. A D gene is named only where the DNA matches it firmly. The listing skips clone size in some rows; elsewhere it reads once, few, many or a size class.

J gene | clone size | D gene | V gene | CDR3 DNA | CDR3 protein
TRBJ1-2 | . | . | TRBV5-4 | TGTGCCAGCAGCTCACCGGGGACTTCTTCGTATGGCTACACCTTC | CASSSPGTSSYGYTF
TRBJ1-2 | few | TRBD1 | TRBV7-2 | TGTGCCAGCAGCCCGAACAGGGGCTATGGCTACACCTTC | CASSPNRGYGYTF
TRBJ2-1 | few | TRBD2 | TRBV4-1 | TGCGCCAGCAGCCAAGGACTAGCGGGGTACAATGAGCAGTTCTTC | CASSQGLAGYNEQFF
TRBJ2-1 | . | TRBD2 | TRBV6-4 | TGTGCCAGCAGTGACGGCGTCGGGGGACTAGCGAGCTATTACAATGAGCAGTTCTTC | CASSDGVGGLASYYNEQFF
TRBJ2-2 | . | . | TRBV29-1 | TGCAGCGTTTTAGACATAACCGGGGAGCTGTTTTTT | CSVLDITGELFF
TRBJ2-7 | . | . | TRBV2 | TGTGCCAGCAGTCCAGAATACGAGCAGTACTTC | CASSPEYEQYF
TRBJ1-5 | . | TRBD1 | TRBV7-2 | TGTGCCAGCAGCGTACAGGGGGGCAATCAGCCCCAGCATTTT | CASSVQGGNQPQHF
TRBJ2-5 | few | . | TRBV10-3 | TGTGCCATCAGTGAGGGGGCAGGCCTAGTGGAGACCCAGTACTTC | CAISEGAGLVETQYF
TRBJ1-4 | . | . | TRBV9 | TGTGCCAGCAGCGTAATGGGTGGAGCTAATGAAAAACTGTTTTTT | CASSVMGGANEKLFF
TRBJ1-6 | . | TRBD1 | TRBV5-1 | TGCGCCAGCAGCTTGTCCGGGACAGGGTCCTCCTATAATTCACCCCTCCACTTT | CASSLSGTGSSYNSPLHF
TRBJ2-7 | . | TRBD2 | TRBV5-4 | TGTGCCAGCAGTTCTGGATCTAGCGGGGGTTCCTACGAGCAGTACTTC | CASSSGSSGGSYEQYF
TRBJ2-1 | . | . | TRBV7-9 | TGTGCCAGCAGCCAAAGCGGTAATGAGCAGTTCTTC | CASSQSGNEQFF